This T cell receptor beta chain derives from a study of vaccination effects on CD4 cells after COVID-19 (dated by TCRdb to 2021 to 2024). Broadly, across the study: To identify antigen-specific CD4+ T cell clonotypes by their expansion, the ViraFEST assay first stimulated PBMC with viral peptide pools and then applied TCR sequencing. A total of 10 COVID-19 convalescent patients and a few SARS-CoV-2-naive healthy vaccine recipients were included in the full study. Two million PBMC per well were cultured in IMDM with roughly 5% human AB serum, 10 IU/ml IL-2 and gentamicin, plus 10 ug/ml peptides. Across the study, the median time from the second dose to post-vaccine sampling was 72 days (range 14 to 241). Cultures from other donors in the study were sequenced using the Oncomine TCR Beta short-read assay on an Illumina iSeq 100. The study compared SARS-CoV-2 spike-specific CD4+ TCR repertoires before and after mRNA vaccination in COVID-19 convalescent patients and infection-naive vaccine recipients. Paper-wide results and their limitations: Marked clonal contraction was observed in both infection-induced and vaccine-induced clones at late post-vaccination timepoints, consistent with waning T cell responses. Among healthy vaccine recipients, nearly all vaccine-induced clones were SARS-CoV-2 mono-reactive, and only 1 of 255 was cross-reactive with common cold coronaviruses. The study was limited by a small number of convalescent patients and lacked early post-infection timepoints.

Preparation of the library involved the immunoSEQ multiplex PCR assay. DNA from the CD4+ T cells that had been cultured and isolated underwent TCR beta CDR3 sequencing. The source study handled its data this way. Non-productive TCR sequences were discarded, and reads were trimmed to the CDR3 region, with only CDR3s of 7 or more amino acids retained. The MANAFEST web app was used to pick out antigen-specific clonotypes by comparing their expansion in peptide wells with that in reference cultures. Positive clones required FDR<0.05 expansion versus reference and all other wells, odds ratio above 5, and frequency above 0.1% in two replicate wells. A clonotype was called cross-reactive if it was significantly expanded both in SARS-CoV-2 spike wells and in at least one common cold coronavirus spike condition. CDR3 similarity was assessed by Levenshtein distance with the stringdist R package, and unrooted trees were built with ape in R 3.6.1. Entries here come from immuneACCESS through TCRdb and include only in-frame sequences with V and J called. Some clones fail to appear in such tables; in the studies checked, an unresolved V gene covers under half of the shortfall, and the cause of the remainder is unknown. V, J and clone size derive from that table, while D and trimming were established from the DNA sequence. The sample table shows fewer than 75,000 clones, and approximately 80% are seen once. Approximately 2.3% of the sample goes to the ten largest clones.

A note on this clone: The antigen it recognizes is unknown. Per-nucleotide qualities are absent, and no much larger clonotype sits a single base away.

After 10 days of culture, CD4+ T cells were isolated with the EasySep CD4+ T cell isolation kit. Each participant received two doses of an mRNA SARS-CoV-2 vaccine, either BNT162b2 or mRNA-1273. Negative nucleocapsid antibody results before and after vaccination confirmed that the healthy vaccine recipients had no prior SARS-CoV-2 infection. Half of the culture medium was replaced with fresh IL-2-containing medium on days 3 and 7. Each peptide stimulation condition was cultured in triplicate wells unless otherwise noted. Using Ficoll-Paque Plus gradient centrifugation, PBMC were separated from whole blood and then either used fresh or cryopreserved at -140C. The QIAamp micro DNA kit was used to extract genomic DNA from the cultured CD4+ T cells. The CDR3, cysteine through phenylalanine, is 13 amino acids long. Only the CDR3 DNA stays, 39 bases, in frame from base 1. V drops 1 base and J drops 5 bases, leaving 9 bases in between. Sequences GTSNPN (CDR1) and SVGIG (CDR2) are obtained from the germline V gene (reference sequence).

The TCR sequence derives from a human donor who received a COVID-19 vaccine. The sample consisted of CD4+ T cells from PBMCs cultured without peptide, taken after COVID-19 vaccination. Here the chain combines TRBV30 and TRBJ2-1; a confident D gene designation cannot be given. Here is the DNA: TGTGCCTGGAGTGGGCAGATCGACAATGAGCAGTTCTTC. It is translated as CAWSGQIDNEQFF.